This T cell receptor beta chain is from a study of identical twins. In this sample, this clonotype turned up many times. Unique molecular identifiers were present on the cDNA, and a universal primer site came from template switching. TCRdb fed the 5' RACE reads into MiXCR, producing one record per CDR3 protein. This table holds roughly 1,500,000 distinct CDR3 sequences, about 32% found once. This CDR3 spans 13 amino acids. Germline V gene lookup returns CDR1 SGHDT and CDR2 YYEEEE. Trimming stripped 5 bases from V and 4 bases from J, with 13 bases between. The sequenced sample consisted of cord blood. V usage is TRBV5-6 and J usage is TRBJ2-7; D may correspond to TRBD1 or TRBD2 (6 bases each). The sequence was collected from a newborn girl in good health. DNA of the CDR3: TGTGCCAGCAGTTTCCGGGGGCTGTACGAGCAGTACTTC. Its translation is CASSFRGLYEQYF.